The present TCR beta chain was sequenced within a study of blood T cell repertoires in COVID-19 (TCRdb year 2020). About the study as a whole: The collaborator samples originated in the United States, Italy and Spain and spanned the acute and convalescent phases of COVID-19. Sample metadata almost always included a de-identified subject ID, COVID-19 status, age in years and sex. The repertoires were released in a freely available public database meant as a resource for research on the immune response to SARS-CoV-2. Subjects who had been exposed to COVID-19, were actively infected with it, or had recovered from it provided the deeply sampled blood TCRbeta repertoires that made up the dataset. Where available, HLA class I and class II types were taken from metadata supplied by the sample provider and were not determined by assay-based typing. Samples came from the ongoing ImmuneRACE study (first 160 participants) plus 1,254 subjects from 6 global collaborators. The prospective study material was composed of cDNA or gDNA derived from T cells, B-cell-depleted T cells, or PBMCs. What the study reported, not specific to this receptor: The quantity of clinical and demographic metadata differed by source and by participant and was supplied without curation.

As for this clone: Its binding antigen is unknown. Within one base of it there is no much larger clone, and no base qualities were kept.

V was cut back by 0 bases and J by 3 bases, leaving a gap of 12 bases between them. Inclusive of the bounding cysteine and phenylalanine, the CDR3 is 15 residues long. The CDR3 DNA has 45 bases and is translated from base 1. The germline V gene sets CDR1 to SGDLS and CDR2 to YYNGEE. Collaborating institutions collected whole blood in K2EDTA tubes following their own protocols. For TCRbeta analysis, collaborators shipped samples in one of three forms: frozen whole blood, isolated PBMCs, or DNA extracted from either of those sample types. The immunoSEQ Assay, a bias-controlled multiplex PCR, was used to amplify TCRbeta CDR3 regions from genomic DNA. The authors' analysis ran thus. The number of nucleated cells in each sample was estimated by amplification of reference gene primers within the assay. To quantify the absolute abundance of each unique TCRbeta CDR3 rearrangement, sequence reads were collapsed and filtered. For each sample, productive Simpson clonality was calculated as the square root of Simpson's diversity index over productive rearrangements. TCRdb limited this immuneACCESS table to in-frame rearrangements with V and J called. A share of clones is missing; checked studies link under half to unresolved V genes, and the rest is unexplained. The V and J calls and clone size were taken over from that table, and D and trimming were inferred from the DNA. Across this sample there are 100,000 to 150,000 clones, with 65% to 90% seen only once. About 6.2% of the sample is taken by the ten largest.

The chain uses TRBV9 and TRBJ1-2; the D gene is not confidently resolved. The sequenced sample was peripheral blood. The clonotype was recovered from an elderly man with active or convalescent COVID-19. The CDR3 corresponds to CASSVGWEDDYGYTF. DNA sequence: TGTGCCAGCAGCGTAGGGTGGGAGGACGACTATGGCTACACCTTC.